The 30 T cell receptor beta chains below were found in one sample sequenced in a study of T cell repertoires in cytomegalovirus infection. A single record per CDR3 protein comes from TCRdb applying MiXCR to the reads. The sample consists of roughly 720,000 distinct CDR3 sequences, about 40% of them appearing once. Sequencing was performed on PBMCs. These receptors all stem from a human donor in good health (CMV status not recorded). Some clones in this sample may be carry-over from other donors' samples.

In its sample, this clonotype was seen many times. The chain carries TRBV6-1 and TRBJ1-6; weak D call: TRBD1 (5 bases). V dropped 3 bases and J dropped 9 bases, with 21 bases sitting between them. Germline V gives CDR1 MNHNS, CDR2 SASEGT. The CDR3 covers 17 residues. CDR3 coding DNA: TGTGCCAGCAGTGATTCGAGTTTCGGGGACCCAAGTTCACCCCTCCACTTT. Translated: CASSDSSFGDPSSPLHF.

The rearrangement joins TRBV20-1 to TRBJ1-1, with TRBD1 matching over 7 bases. The CDR3 extends over 13 amino acids. Germline V gene lookup returns CDR1 DFQATT and CDR2 SNEGSKA (reference sequence). This chain's CDR3 is CRMRQGRNTEAFF. As DNA, the CDR3 is TGCAGGATGAGACAGGGAAGGAACACTGAAGCTTTCTTT.

The genes are TRBV6-2 or TRBV6-3 and TRBJ2-1; D is possibly TRBD2 (5 bases). Germline CDR1 reads MNHEY; CDR2 reads SVGEGT. Deletions cut 4 bases from V and 7 bases from J, with 14 bases between. The CDR3 extends over 14 amino acids. The CDR3 DNA reads as TGTGCCAGCAGTTCGGCGGGCCTATTTAATGAGCAGTTCTTC. This encodes CASSSAGLFNEQFF.

CDR3 residues: CSARGDRVGETQYF. The DNA for the CDR3 is TGCAGTGCTAGGGGGGACAGGGTAGGAGAGACCCAGTACTTC. The genes are TRBV20-1 and TRBJ2-5; 9 bases line up with TRBD1. This CDR3 spans 14 amino acids. Per the germline V gene, CDR1 is DFQATT and CDR2 is SNEGSKA (reference sequence). Trimming removed 3 bases from V and 4 bases from J; junction bases left unmatched: 6.

This clonotype was detected many times. The rearrangement joins TRBV4-1 to TRBJ2-2; D remains ambiguous. Trimming left V 1 base short and J 6 bases short, with 12 bases between. The CDR3 extends over 15 amino acids. Per the germline V gene, CDR1 is MGHRA and CDR2 is YSYEKL. CDR3 nucleotide sequence: TGCGCCAGCAGCCAAGGTCTCGGTGGAGCCGGGGAGCTGTTTTTT. It is translated as CASSQGLGGAGELFF.

This clonotype was seen a few times. This chain joins TRBV11-3 and TRBJ2-3; TRBD1 agrees at 7 bases. This CDR3 contains 16 residues. The V and J ends lost 5 bases and 5 bases, in that order; junction bases with no gene match: 13. CDR1 is SGHNT and CDR2 is YENEEA in the germline V gene. CDR3 amino acids: CASSPNWGQSEDTQYF. For the CDR3, the DNA is TGTGCCAGCAGCCCCAATTGGGGACAGTCGGAAGATACGCAGTATTTT.

Turning to this clonotype: One junction end does not reproduce the germline sequence, and a read error may be involved. V usage is TRBV6-4 and J usage is TRBJ2-3, with 10 bases lining up with TRBD2. The CDR3 has 14 residues. CDR1 MRHNA and CDR2 SNTAGT come from the germline V gene. CDR3 nucleotide sequence: TGTGCCACCAGTAGCGGGAGGTCCCCAGATACGCAGTATTTT. Translated, it gives CATSSGRSPDTQYF.

This rearrangement joins TRBV5-6 to TRBJ1-2, with 7 bases identical to TRBD1. Germline CDR1 reads SGHDT; CDR2 reads YYEEEE. This CDR3 region has 14 residues. V lost 4 bases to trimming and J lost 7 bases; unmatched junction nucleotides: 10. The CDR3 DNA sequence: TGTGCCAGCAGCGTGGACAGGCGATCCGGTGGCTACACCTTC. Amino acid sequence: CASSVDRRSGGYTF.

This sequence joins TRBV5-1 and TRBJ2-5, with 8 bases lining up with TRBD2. The CDR3 loop spans 16 amino acids. V shed 3 bases, J shed 4 bases, and the junction held 11 bases outside the gene matches. Germline V gives CDR1 SGHRS, CDR2 YFSETQ. CDR3 sequence (DNA): TGCGCCAGCAGCTGGGGACACAGCGGGAGTGGAGAGACCCAGTACTTC. It specifies CASSWGHSGSGETQYF. Using reference TRBV5-1 and TRBJ2-5 for the parts outside the CDR3, the full variable domain is KAGVTQTPRYLIKTRGQQVTLSCSPISGHRSVSWYQQTPGQGLQFLFEYFSETQRNKGNFPGRFSGRQFSNSRSEMNVSTLELGDSALYLCASSWGHSGSGETQYFGPGTRLLVL.

Only a few counts were recorded for this clonotype. This chain uses TRBV20-1 with TRBJ1-5, with 11 bases matching TRBD1. The CDR3 runs to 17 residues. Per germline, CDR1 DFQATT and CDR2 SNEGSKA (reference sequence). J lost 2 bases, V lost 0 bases, and 6 bases had no gene match. The CDR3 sequence: CSAREDRGQMGNQPQHF. The CDR3 region has the DNA TGCAGTGCTAGAGAGGACAGGGGGCAAATGGGCAATCAGCCCCAGCATTTT.

This chain links TRBV10-3 with TRBJ1-2; D not certain. CDR1 and CDR2 (germline): ENHRY, SYGVKD. The CDR3 has 14 residues. Trimming took off 5 bases at V and 6 bases at J, with 16 bases between the two ends. CDR3 DNA sequence: TGTGCCATCAGTAAACAGACAATCGGGGATGGCTACACCTTC. Its protein is CAISKQTIGDGYTF.

The table lists this clonotype with a few counts. In nucleotides, the CDR3 is TGTGCCAGCAGTTACCATGTCACAGACCGACAGTTCTTC. This translates into CASSYHVTDRQFF. The J gene is TRBJ2-1, the V gene TRBV6-2 or TRBV6-3, with no clear D. Germline-derived CDR1 and CDR2 are MNHEY and SVGEGT. Between the trimmed V and J ends, which lost 2 bases and 13 bases, there was a span of 15 bases. The CDR3 is 13 residues long.

V usage is TRBV28 and J usage is TRBJ1-1, with 9 bases that match TRBD1. The ends lost 7 bases at V and 7 bases at J; junction bases unmatched: 16. CDR1 is MDHEN, CDR2 SYDVKM, per germline. The CDR3 has 16 residues. The CDR3 protein is CASILAVGQGRGEAFF. The CDR3 DNA sequence: TGTGCCAGCATCCTCGCTGTGGGACAGGGAAGAGGTGAAGCTTTCTTT.

This clonotype was counted only a few times. The chain recombines TRBV28 with TRBJ2-7; 11 bases are a match to TRBD2. The V gene's germline CDR1 is MDHEN and CDR2 SYDVKM. The ends lost 5 bases at V and 6 bases at J; junction bases unmatched: 15. The CDR3 has 17 amino acids. The CDR3 nucleotides are TGTGCCAGCAGTCCCCTAGCGGGGGGCCGACCCGATGGCGAGCAGTACTTC. This sequence encodes CASSPLAGGRPDGEQYF.

This clonotype has just a few counts. V is TRBV12-3 or TRBV12-4 and J is TRBJ1-5; the match to TRBD1 covers 8 bases. The length of the CDR3 is 14 residues. After removal of 1 base from V and 6 bases from J, the junction contained 2 bases not matched to a gene. CDR3 nucleotide sequence: TGTGCCAGCAGTTTAGGACAGGGGTTTCAGCCCCAGCATTTT. It codes for CASSLGQGFQPQHF.

The genes are TRBV20-1 and TRBJ2-3; D is unclear. Trimming cost V 2 bases and J 5 bases, with 5 bases left between them. There are 11 residues in the CDR3. Per germline, CDR1 DFQATT and CDR2 SNEGSKA (reference sequence). CDR3 DNA sequence: TGCAGTGCTAGACGTGTAGATACGCAGTATTTT. Encoded protein: CSARRVDTQYF.

The chain is built from TRBV6-1 and TRBJ1-2, with 7 positions matching TRBD1. CDR3 length equals 15 residues. Trimming removed 1 base from V and 3 bases from J; junction bases left unmatched: 5. The germline CDR1 and CDR2 sequences are MNHNS and SASEGT. The CDR3 DNA reads as TGTGCCAGCAGTGAAGTGGGACAGACCTACTATGGCTACACCTTC. It translates to CASSEVGQTYYGYTF.

The chain combines TRBV5-4 with TRBJ1-2; 8 bases line up with TRBD1. Germline CDR1 and CDR2: SGHNT and YYREEE (reference sequence). The CDR3 sequence is 16 residues long. Trimming at V came to 3 bases and at J to 3 bases, leaving 10 bases not matched to a gene. Here the CDR3 DNA reads TGTGCCAGCAGCTCTTTGGACAGGGCGATAGACTATGGCTACACCTTC. Residues: CASSSLDRAIDYGYTF.

Many counts were recorded for this clonotype. The chain is built from TRBV7-8 and TRBJ2-1; D possibly corresponds to TRBD2 (6 bases). Germline CDR1 reads SGHVS; CDR2 reads FQNEAQ. V was shortened by 3 bases and J by 6 bases, with 21 bases between the two germline ends. This CDR3 has 17 residues. CDR3: CASSFNWGEENSNEQFF. CDR3 DNA sequence: TGTGCCAGCAGCTTCAATTGGGGGGAGGAGAACAGCAATGAGCAGTTCTTC.

V gene TRBV7-2 combines with J gene TRBJ2-1; D unclear. Looked up from germline, CDR1 is SGHTA and CDR2 is FQGNSA. The CDR3 sequence is 15 residues long. The V and J ends lost 1 base and 0 bases respectively, with 7 bases between them. CDR3 in amino acids: CASSLDRDSYNEQFF. DNA of the CDR3: TGTGCCAGCAGCTTAGATAGGGACTCCTACAATGAGCAGTTCTTC.

The rearrangement uses TRBV20-1 and TRBJ2-3; perhaps TRBD2 as D (6 bases). V lost 3 bases to trimming and J lost 8 bases, with 9 bases between them. Germline assignment: CDR1 DFQATT and CDR2 SNEGSKA (reference sequence). This CDR3 comprises 11 residues. The chain's CDR3 is CSARGGTTQYF. As DNA, the CDR3 is TGCAGTGCTAGGGGCGGGACTACGCAGTATTTT.

The rearrangement uses TRBV15 and TRBJ2-5; 7 bases are shared with TRBD2. Germline V lookup: CDR1 LNHNV, CDR2 YYDKDF (reference sequence). The CDR3 runs 15 residues. V lost 0 bases to trimming and J lost 5 bases; unmatched junction nucleotides: 6. The CDR3 DNA follows: TGTGCCACCAGCAGAGATTTAGGGACTACCGAGACCCAGTACTTC. This sequence encodes CATSRDLGTTETQYF.

DNA for the CDR3: TGTGCCAGCAGTTTGATATCTGAAGCTTTCTTT. Translated, it gives CASSLISEAFF. The gene calls are TRBV12-3 or TRBV12-4 and TRBJ1-1, with unresolved D. CDR3 length: 11 residues. Trimming stripped 3 bases from V and 6 bases from J, with 5 bases between.

About this clonotype: A read error may account for a junction end that differs from germline. The V and J genes are TRBV15 and TRBJ2-3; perhaps D is TRBD1 or TRBD2 (6 bases each). This CDR3 is built from 17 residues. CDR1 is LNHNV, CDR2 YYDKDF, per germline (reference sequence). The CDR3 here is CATSRDRGGGPPDTPYF. The CDR3 coding sequence is TGTGCCACCAGCAGAGATCGAGGAGGGGGGCCCCCAGATACGCCGTATTTT. The variable domain in full, completed from reference TRBV15 and TRBJ2-3, reads DAMVIQNPRYQVTQFGKPVTLSCSQTLNHNVMYWYQQKSSQAPKLLFHYYDKDFNNEADTPDNFQSRRPNTSFCFLDIRSPGLGDTAMYLCATSRDRGGGPPDTPYFGPGTRLTVL.

Many counts were recorded for this clonotype. The CDR3 DNA reads TGTGCCAGCAGTTTGGCAGGGGTGAATTCACCCCTCCACTTT. Translating gives CASSLAGVNSPLHF. The rearrangement joins TRBV28 to TRBJ1-6, with a tentative D call TRBD1 (6 bases). The CDR3 spans 14 residues. V was clipped by 3 bases and J by 7 bases, with 10 bases between them. Per the germline V gene, CDR1 is MDHEN and CDR2 is SYDVKM. The full variable domain, its missing parts supplied by reference TRBV28 and TRBJ1-6, is DVKVTQSSRYLVKRTGEKVFLECVQDMDHENMFWYRQDPGLGLRLIYFSYDVKMKEKGDIPEGYSVSREKKERFSLILESASTNQTSMYLCASSLAGVNSPLHFGNGTRLTVT.

This clonotype was counted ten times or more. The chain employs TRBV14 and TRBJ2-7, with TRBD1 identical over 8 bases. Germline trimming cut 1 base from V and 3 bases from J; bases unmatched to any gene: 5. The CDR3 totals 15 residues. The germline V gene has CDR1 SGHDN and CDR2 FVKESK. The CDR3 region has the DNA TGTGCCAGCAGCCAAGTGGAACAGGGGGTCTACGAGCAGTACTTC. This encodes CASSQVEQGVYEQYF.

About this clonotype: Possible read error: a much larger clone is one base away. V gene TRBV7-2 combines with J gene TRBJ1-5; TRBD1 agrees at 7 bases. Per germline, CDR1 SGHTA and CDR2 FQGNSA. V gave up 5 bases and J gave up 2 bases; unmatched junction bases: 6. The CDR3 is 15 amino acids. In DNA form, the CDR3 reads TGTGCCAGCAGCATCCGACAGGGTGGCAATCAGCCCCAGCATTTT. Its protein is CASSIRQGGNQPQHF.

This chain uses TRBV6-6 with TRBJ2-5; 7 bases map to TRBD1. CDR3 length: 14 residues. The junction had 5 bases not matched to a gene; V was cut back by 4 bases and J by 3 bases. The V gene's germline CDR1 is MNHNY and CDR2 SVGAGI (reference sequence). CDR3 DNA sequence: TGTGCCAGCAGTTCTACTACAGGGGAAGAGACCCAGTACTTC. Its translation is CASSSTTGEETQYF.

The chain combines TRBV7-9 with TRBJ2-2; possibly TRBD1 or TRBD2 for D (5 bases each). The V end was cut by 5 bases, the J end by 7 bases, with 20 bases between. From germline, CDR1 is SEHNR and CDR2 FQNEAQ (reference sequence). The CDR3 has 16 residues. Here the CDR3 reads CASSDPGTILSGELFF. The DNA for the CDR3 is TGTGCCAGCAGCGACCCCGGGACGATCCTTAGCGGGGAGCTGTTTTTT.

This rearrangement joins TRBV2 to TRBJ1-2, with D perhaps TRBD1 (6 bases). Deletions cut 8 bases from V and 4 bases from J, with 17 bases between. Per the germline V gene, CDR1 is SNHLY and CDR2 is FYNNEI. There are 14 residues in the CDR3. This chain's CDR3 is CASVQGVGFYGYTF. CDR3 nucleotide sequence: TGTGCCAGCGTACAGGGAGTTGGGTTCTATGGCTACACCTTC.